The present TCR beta chain was sequenced within a study of T cell changes during pregnancy in multiple sclerosis. This table comes from immunoSEQ multiplex PCR, and its TCRdb copy is limited to in-frame clones, with some not included. This repertoire shows 75,000 to 95,000 clones, 93% found once; its top ten account for 2.5%. This CDR3 has 12 residues. Trimming pared 7 bases from V and 5 bases from J, leaving 8 bases between. CDR1 SGHVS and CDR2 FQNEAQ come from the germline V gene. The receptor comes from a female donor with multiple sclerosis, enrolled in a pregnancy study. V and J are TRBV7-8 and TRBJ2-2; no firm D call. Material: peripheral blood, obtained in the second trimester of pregnancy. The chain's CDR3 is CASTPRTGELFF. The DNA of the CDR3 is TGTGCCAGCACCCCGAGGACCGGGGAGCTGTTTTTT.